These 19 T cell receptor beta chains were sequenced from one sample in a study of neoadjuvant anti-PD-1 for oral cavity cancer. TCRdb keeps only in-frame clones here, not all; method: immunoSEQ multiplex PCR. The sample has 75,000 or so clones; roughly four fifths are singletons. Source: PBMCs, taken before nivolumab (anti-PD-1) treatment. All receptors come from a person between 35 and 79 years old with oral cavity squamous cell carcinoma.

CDR3 nucleotide sequence: TGTGCCAGCATTCCGCAGACTTATAGCAATCAGCCCCAGCATTTT. Translation gives CASIPQTYSNQPQHF. V gene TRBV6-1 combines with J gene TRBJ1-5; D remains ambiguous. CDR1 and CDR2 from the germline V gene are MNHNS and SASEGT. The CDR3 runs to 15 residues. V shed 7 bases and J shed 0 bases, with 13 bases lying between them.

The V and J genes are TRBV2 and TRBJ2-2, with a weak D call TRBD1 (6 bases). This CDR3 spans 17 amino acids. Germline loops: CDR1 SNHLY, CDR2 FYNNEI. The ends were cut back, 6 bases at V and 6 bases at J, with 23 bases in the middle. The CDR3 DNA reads TGTGCCAGCAGCGACGTGGGGGCAAGGAATCAATCCGGGGAGCTGTTTTTT. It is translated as CASSDVGARNQSGELFF.

The CDR3 here is CASFGTLNTGELFF. The CDR3 DNA reads as TGTGCCAGCTTCGGGACACTAAACACCGGGGAGCTGTTTTTT. V is TRBV6-5 and J is TRBJ2-2; a weak D match, TRBD1 (6 bases). Germline values: CDR1 MNHEY, CDR2 SVGAGI. There are 14 residues in the CDR3. V was cut by 8 bases and J by 2 bases, with 12 bases left in between.

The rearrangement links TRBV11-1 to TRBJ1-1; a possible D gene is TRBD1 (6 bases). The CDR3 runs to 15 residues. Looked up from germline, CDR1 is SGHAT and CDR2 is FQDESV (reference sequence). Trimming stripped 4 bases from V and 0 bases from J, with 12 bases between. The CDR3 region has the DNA TGTGCCAGCAGCTATCAGGGGCGAATGAACACTGAAGCTTTCTTT. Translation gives CASSYQGRMNTEAFF.

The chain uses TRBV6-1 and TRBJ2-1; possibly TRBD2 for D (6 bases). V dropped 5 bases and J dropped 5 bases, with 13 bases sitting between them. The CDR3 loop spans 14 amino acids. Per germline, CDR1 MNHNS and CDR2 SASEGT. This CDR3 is CASSPGLDHNEQFF. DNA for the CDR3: TGTGCCAGCAGTCCGGGACTGGACCACAATGAGCAGTTCTTC.

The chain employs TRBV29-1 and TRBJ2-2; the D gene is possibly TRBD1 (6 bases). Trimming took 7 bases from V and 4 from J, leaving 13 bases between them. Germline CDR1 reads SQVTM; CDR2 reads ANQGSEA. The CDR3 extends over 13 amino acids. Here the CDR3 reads CSGSGVVTGELFF. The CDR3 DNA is TGCAGCGGATCAGGGGTTGTCACCGGGGAGCTGTTTTTT.

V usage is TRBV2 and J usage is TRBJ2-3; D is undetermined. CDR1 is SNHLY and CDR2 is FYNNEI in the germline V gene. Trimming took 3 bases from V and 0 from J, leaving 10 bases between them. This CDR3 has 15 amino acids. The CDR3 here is CASSDHALSTDTQYF. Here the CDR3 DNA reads TGTGCCAGCAGTGACCACGCCTTAAGCACAGATACGCAGTATTTT.

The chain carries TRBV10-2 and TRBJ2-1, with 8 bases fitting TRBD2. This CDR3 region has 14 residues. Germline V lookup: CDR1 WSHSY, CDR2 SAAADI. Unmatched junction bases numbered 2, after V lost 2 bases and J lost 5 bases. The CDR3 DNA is TGCGCCAGCAGTGAGACTAGCGGCCACAATGAGCAGTTCTTC. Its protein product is CASSETSGHNEQFF.

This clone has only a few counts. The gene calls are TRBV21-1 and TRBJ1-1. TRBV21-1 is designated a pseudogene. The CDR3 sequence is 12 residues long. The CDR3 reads CASSNGNTEAFF. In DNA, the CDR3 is TGTGCCAGCAGCAACGGGAACACTGAAGCTTTCTTT.

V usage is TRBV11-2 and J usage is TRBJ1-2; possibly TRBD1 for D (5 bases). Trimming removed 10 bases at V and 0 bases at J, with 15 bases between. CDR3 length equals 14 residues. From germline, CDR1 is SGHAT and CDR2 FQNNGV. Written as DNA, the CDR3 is TGTGCCACGGACCCCGGGACGGCTAACTATGGCTACACCTTC. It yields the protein CATDPGTANYGYTF.

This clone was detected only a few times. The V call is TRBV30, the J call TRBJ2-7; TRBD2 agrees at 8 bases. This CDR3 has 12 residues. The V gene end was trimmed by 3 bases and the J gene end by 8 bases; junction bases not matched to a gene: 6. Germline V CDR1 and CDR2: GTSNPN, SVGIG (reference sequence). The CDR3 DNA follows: TGTGCCTGGAGGGGACTAGGGTGGCAGCAGTACTTC. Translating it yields CAWRGLGWQQYF. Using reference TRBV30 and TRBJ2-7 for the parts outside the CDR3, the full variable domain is SQTIHQWPATLVQPVGSPLSLECTVEGTSNPNLYWYRQAAGRGLQLLFYSVGIGQISSEVPQNLSASRPQDRQFILSSKKLLLSDSGFYLCAWRGLGWQQYFGPGTRLTVT.

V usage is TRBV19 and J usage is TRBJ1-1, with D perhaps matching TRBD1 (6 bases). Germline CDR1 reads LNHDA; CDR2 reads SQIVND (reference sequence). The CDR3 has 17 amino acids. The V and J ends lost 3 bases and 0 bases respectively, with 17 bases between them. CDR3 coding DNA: TGTGCCAGTAGTATTCGACAGGTAACCTCAATGAACACTGAAGCTTTCTTT. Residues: CASSIRQVTSMNTEAFF.

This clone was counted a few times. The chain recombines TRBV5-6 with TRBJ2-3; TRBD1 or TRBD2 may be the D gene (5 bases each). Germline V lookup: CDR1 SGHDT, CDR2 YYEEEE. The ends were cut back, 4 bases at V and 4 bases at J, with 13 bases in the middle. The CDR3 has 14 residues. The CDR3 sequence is CASSPGPRADTQYF. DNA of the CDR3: TGTGCCAGCAGCCCGGGACCGAGGGCAGATACGCAGTATTTT.

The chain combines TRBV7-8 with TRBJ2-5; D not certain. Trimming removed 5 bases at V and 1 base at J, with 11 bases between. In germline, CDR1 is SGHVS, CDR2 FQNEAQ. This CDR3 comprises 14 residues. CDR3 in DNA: TGTGCCAGCAGCCACCGTCAGTTCCAAGAGACCCAGTACTTC. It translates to CASSHRQFQETQYF.

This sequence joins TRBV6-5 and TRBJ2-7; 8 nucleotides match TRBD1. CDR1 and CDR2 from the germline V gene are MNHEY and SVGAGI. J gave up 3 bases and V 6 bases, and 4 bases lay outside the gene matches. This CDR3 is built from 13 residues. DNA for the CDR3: TGTGCCAGCAGCCCCGGGACAGGCTACGAGCAGTACTTC. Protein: CASSPGTGYEQYF.

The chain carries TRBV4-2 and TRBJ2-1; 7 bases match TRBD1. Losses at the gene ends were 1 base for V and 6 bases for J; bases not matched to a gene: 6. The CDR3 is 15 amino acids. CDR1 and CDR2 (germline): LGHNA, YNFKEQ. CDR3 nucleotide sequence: TGTGCCAGCAGCCAAGGGGGGACAGTCGGCAATGAGCAGTTCTTC. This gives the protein CASSQGGTVGNEQFF.

The CDR3 DNA sequence: TGTGCCAGCAGCCTGACAGGGAGCATCACAGATACGCAGTATTTT. Its translation: CASSLTGSITDTQYF. The rearrangement links TRBV7-3 to TRBJ2-3, with 7 bases that match TRBD1. V lost 5 bases, J lost 2 bases, and 7 bases stayed unmatched. CDR3 size: 15 residues. Germline V gene lookup returns CDR1 SGHTA and CDR2 FQGTGA.

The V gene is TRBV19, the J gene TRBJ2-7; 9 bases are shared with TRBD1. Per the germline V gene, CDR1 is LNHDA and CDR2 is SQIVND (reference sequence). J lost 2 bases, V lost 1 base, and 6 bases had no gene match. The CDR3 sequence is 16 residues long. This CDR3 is CASSIGTGAEAYEQYF. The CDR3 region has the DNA TGTGCCAGTAGTATAGGGACAGGGGCTGAAGCCTACGAGCAGTACTTC.

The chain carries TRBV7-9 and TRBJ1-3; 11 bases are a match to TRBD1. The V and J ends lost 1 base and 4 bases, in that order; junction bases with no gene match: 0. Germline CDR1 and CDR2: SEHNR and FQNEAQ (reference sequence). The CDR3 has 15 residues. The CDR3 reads CASSLGTGGGNTIYF. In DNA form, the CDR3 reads TGTGCCAGCAGCTTAGGGACAGGGGGCGGAAACACCATATATTTT. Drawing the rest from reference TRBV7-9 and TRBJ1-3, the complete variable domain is DTGVSQNPRHKITKRGQNVTFRCDPISEHNRLYWYRQTLGQGPEFLTYFQNEAQLEKSRLLSDRFSAERPKGSFSTLEIQRTEQGDSAMYLCASSLGTGGGNTIYFGEGSWLTVV.